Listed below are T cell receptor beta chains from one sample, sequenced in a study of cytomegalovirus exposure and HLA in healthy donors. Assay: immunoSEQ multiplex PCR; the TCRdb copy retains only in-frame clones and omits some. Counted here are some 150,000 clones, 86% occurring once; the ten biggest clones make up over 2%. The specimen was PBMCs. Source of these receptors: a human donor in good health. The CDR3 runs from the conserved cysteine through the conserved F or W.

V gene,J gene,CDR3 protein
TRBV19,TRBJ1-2,CASTEDNYGYTF
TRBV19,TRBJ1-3,CASRLLAGNTIYF
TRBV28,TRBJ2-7,CASSLQGIFYEQYF
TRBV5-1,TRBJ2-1,CASSSGSRDLSYNEQFF
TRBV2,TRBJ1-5,CASSEGTGGNQPQHF
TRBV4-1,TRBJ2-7,CASSQLGTGKHEQYF
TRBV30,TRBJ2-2,CAWSRGGNIGELFF
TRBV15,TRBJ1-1,CATSTISRTGATEAFF
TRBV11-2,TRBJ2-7,CASSLDNDRRTYEQYF
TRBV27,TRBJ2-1,CASRRVAGGSYNEQFF
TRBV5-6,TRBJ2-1,CASSLVSGSNEQFF
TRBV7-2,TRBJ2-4,CASSLAQGVNIQYF
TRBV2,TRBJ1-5,CASTEAEYSNQPQHF
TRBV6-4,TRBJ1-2,CASSDGTNYGYTF
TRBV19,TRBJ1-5,CASTQGLRQPQHF
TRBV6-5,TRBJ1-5,CASSSEVQQPQHF
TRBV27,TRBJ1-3,CASKSELAGGNTIYF
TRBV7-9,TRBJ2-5,CASSSRRTSGQETQYF
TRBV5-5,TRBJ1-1,CASSSRPGQGLEAFF
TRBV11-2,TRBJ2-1,CASSLDGGNEQFF
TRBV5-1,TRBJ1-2,CASRATGSEVQGYTF
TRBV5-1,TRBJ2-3,CASSSVRVTSTDTQYF
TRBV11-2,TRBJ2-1,CASSLVILRAGDQFF
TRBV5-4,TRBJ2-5,CASSLPSGRSGETQYF
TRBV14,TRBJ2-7,CASSQVGDTGEQYF
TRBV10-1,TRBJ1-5,CASRDLGQNQPQHF
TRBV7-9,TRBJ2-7,CASSFRQGNSYEQYF
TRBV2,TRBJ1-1,CASSALTGVTEAFF
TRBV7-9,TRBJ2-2,CASSDWTGKRQDTGELFF
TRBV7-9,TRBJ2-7,CASSSPIAGGPYEQYF
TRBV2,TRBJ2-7,CASRPGTGTYEQYF
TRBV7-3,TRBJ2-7,CASSLLAGAYEQYF
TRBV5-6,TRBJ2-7,CASSPNRERQFYEQYF
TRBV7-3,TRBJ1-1,CASSLGTVGEAFF
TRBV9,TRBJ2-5,CASSVASTSGSETQYF
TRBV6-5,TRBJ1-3,CASSPATGRGNTIYF
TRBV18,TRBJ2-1,CASSPRGGFYNEQFF
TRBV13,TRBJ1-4,CASSPFGQGGEKLFF
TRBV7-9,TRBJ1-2,CASSLAGAQNYGYTF
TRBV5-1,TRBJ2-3,CASSLKGGADTQYF
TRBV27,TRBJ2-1,CASSSPLAGEGSYNEQFF
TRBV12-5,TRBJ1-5,CASASGTGDQPQHF
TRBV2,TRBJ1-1,CASSESGGVRTEAFF
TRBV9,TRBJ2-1,CASSVEWGQPSSSYNEQFF
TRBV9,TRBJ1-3,CASSATQGSGNTIYF
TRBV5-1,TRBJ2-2,CASSETSGKAGGELFF
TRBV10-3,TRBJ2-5,CAISHPIISGAYQETQYF
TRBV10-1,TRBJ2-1,CASSPLGNEQFF
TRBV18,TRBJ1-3,CASSAGISGNTIYF
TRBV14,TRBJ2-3,CASSHLPGSPDTQYF
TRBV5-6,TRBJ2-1,CASSFRDNEQFF